This T cell receptor (beta chain) stems from a study of T-cell memory formation after mild COVID-19. At the level of the study: TCR clusters showed largely donor specificity. Study-level results: Clones that shrank (day 15 to 85) were balanced CD4/CD8, whereas later expanders leaned CD4+. Clones which contracted sat mainly in CM and EM if CD4+, and in EMRA if CD8+. Pre-infection memory held some responding clones, suggesting pre-existing cross-reactive T cells responded.

This clonotype was observed a handful of times. Its antigen is undetermined. TCRdb ran MiXCR on the 5' RACE reads and lists one entry per CDR3 protein. Among more than 200,000 distinct CDR3 sequences listed, around 17% were seen once. The CDR3 extends over 12 amino acids. V shed 6 bases, J shed 7 bases, and the junction held 9 bases outside the gene matches. Per germline, CDR1 DFQATT and CDR2 SNEGSKA (reference sequence). The rearrangement uses TRBV20-1 and TRBJ2-7, with TRBD1 matching over 7 bases. The TCR sequence derives from a man between 18 and 29 years old who had mild COVID-19 (a few samples of this study predate the infection). Cell type and time point are not known. The source material was PBMCs or a T cell subset sorted from them (not recorded which). CDR3 in amino acids: CSAQTTGWEQYF. The CDR3 nucleotides are TGCAGTGCACAGACGACAGGGTGGGAGCAGTACTTC.